The 23 T cell receptor beta chains below all came from one sample that was sequenced in a study of Ad26.COV2.S vaccination and SARS-CoV-2 variants. This table comes from immunoSEQ multiplex PCR, and its TCRdb copy is limited to in-frame clones, with some not included. The sample records some 340,000 clones, around 84% being singletons. Treatment given: 19 received Ad26.COV2.S at low or high dose, single or two shots; about 5 received placebo; per-sample allocation not given. After the first vaccine or placebo injection, samples were drawn on day 63. Source: peripheral blood, taken in a trial of Ad26.COV2.S vaccine versus placebo. The receptors were gathered from a person aged 18-65 years who received the Ad26.COV2.S COVID-19 vaccine or a placebo.

The rearrangement joins TRBV5-1 to TRBJ1-5, with a tentative D call TRBD1 (5 bases). Trimming stripped 0 bases from V and 7 bases from J, with 11 bases between. The length of the CDR3 is 14 residues. Germline loops: CDR1 SGHRS, CDR2 YFSETQ. CDR3 in DNA: TGCGCCAGCAGCTTGGCGGGGGGTGAGCAGCCCCAGCATTTT. Amino acids: CASSLAGGEQPQHF.

The V gene is TRBV5-1, the J gene TRBJ2-2; perhaps TRBD1 as D (6 bases). Between the trimmed V and J ends, which lost 2 bases and 8 bases, there was a span of 16 bases. Germline loops: CDR1 SGHRS, CDR2 YFSETQ. The CDR3 covers 15 residues. CDR3 sequence (DNA): TGCGCCAGCAGCTTCTTGACAGGATCCTATGGGGAGCTGTTTTTT. This translates into CASSFLTGSYGELFF.

The genes are TRBV7-3 and TRBJ1-1; the D gene is possibly TRBD1 (6 bases). Germline assignment: CDR1 SGHTA and CDR2 FQGTGA. With 5 bases removed from V and 4 bases from J, the gap between germline ends came to 17 bases. This CDR3 spans 15 amino acids. Here the CDR3 DNA reads TGTGCCAGCAGCACAACCCAGGGGTTGGGCACTGAAGCTTTCTTT. As protein: CASSTTQGLGTEAFF.

This rearrangement joins TRBV1 to TRBJ2-7. TRBV1 is noted as a pseudogene. This CDR3 comprises 18 residues. The CDR3 DNA follows: TGCACCAGCAGCCAAGAGAGGGGGGTCGGGACTCCGTCCTACGAGCAGTACTTC. It encodes CTSSQERGVGTPSYEQYF.

CDR3 sequence reads: CASSEGGWGAEEKLFF. CDR3 nucleotides: TGTGCCAGCAGTGAAGGTGGTTGGGGGGCGGAGGAAAAACTGTTTTTT. The gene calls are TRBV6-1 and TRBJ1-4, with D possibly being TRBD1 (6 bases). V was shortened by 1 base and J by 8 bases, with 17 bases between the two germline ends. CDR3 length: 16 residues. Germline values: CDR1 MNHNS, CDR2 SASEGT.

The chain has TRBV6-5 and TRBJ2-7; a possible D gene is TRBD1 (6 bases). The CDR3 runs to 12 residues. Germline CDR1 is MNHEY and CDR2 is SVGAGI. V gave up 2 bases and J gave up 7 bases, with 9 bases separating them. The CDR3 nucleotides are TGTGCCAGCAGTTACGGGACAAAGGAGCAGTACTTC. It encodes CASSYGTKEQYF.

This chain connects TRBV3-1 (or the pseudogene TRBV3-2) to TRBJ1-2; D is unresolved. Trimming pared 1 base from V and 6 bases from J, leaving 3 bases between. This CDR3 has 11 residues. CDR1 and CDR2 from the germline V gene are LGHDT and YNNKEL (reference sequence). This CDR3 reads CASSQANGYTF. The CDR3 bases are TGTGCCAGCAGCCAAGCTAATGGCTACACCTTC.

Worth noting for this clone: Other DNA sequences within the sample encode an identical CDR3. The rearrangement links TRBV2 to TRBJ2-4; 7 bases are a match to TRBD2. V lost 3 bases to trimming and J lost 4 bases; unmatched junction nucleotides: 3. Looked up from germline, CDR1 is SNHLY and CDR2 is FYNNEI. This CDR3 spans 14 amino acids. CDR3: CASSDSGGKNIQYF. The CDR3 DNA reads TGTGCCAGCAGTGATTCGGGGGGTAAAAACATTCAGTACTTC.

CDR3 protein: CASSLWTGDEQYF. The CDR3 DNA reads TGTGCCAGCAGTTTATGGACAGGGGACGAGCAGTACTTC. This sequence joins TRBV12-3 or TRBV12-4 and TRBJ2-7; TRBD1 matches 9 bases. This CDR3 has 13 residues. The ends lost 2 bases at V and 5 bases at J; junction bases unmatched: 1.

The rearrangement joins TRBV5-1 to TRBJ2-5, with TRBD2 matching 11 bases. There are 15 residues in the CDR3. V lost 4 bases and J lost 5; bases outside the gene matches: 7. Germline-derived CDR1 and CDR2 are SGHRS and YFSETQ. CDR3 sequence: CASSTLLAGVETQYF. The CDR3 region has the DNA TGCGCCAGCAGCACCCTACTAGCGGGGGTGGAGACCCAGTACTTC. The variable domain in full, with the rest retrieved from reference TRBV5-1 and TRBJ2-5, is KAGVTQTPRYLIKTRGQQVTLSCSPISGHRSVSWYQQTPGQGLQFLFEYFSETQRNKGNFPGRFSGRQFSNSRSEMNVSTLELGDSALYLCASSTLLAGVETQYFGPGTRLLVL.

The chain recombines TRBV5-1 with TRBJ1-1; D is perhaps TRBD1 (6 bases). This CDR3 is 14 amino acids long. Per germline, CDR1 SGHRS and CDR2 YFSETQ. Trimming stripped 0 bases from V and 1 base from J, with 7 bases between. CDR3 residues: CASSLAGENTEAFF. The CDR3 nucleotides are TGCGCCAGCAGCTTGGCAGGGGAGAACACTGAAGCTTTCTTT.

V and J are TRBV5-8 and TRBJ1-2; D is perhaps TRBD1 (6 bases). The V end was cut by 4 bases, the J end by 3 bases, with 13 bases between. Germline assignment: CDR1 SGHTS and CDR2 YDEGEE. The CDR3 has 14 residues. The CDR3 sequence is CASSSTGIDYGYTF. In nucleotides, the CDR3 is TGTGCCAGCAGCAGTACAGGGATAGACTATGGCTACACCTTC.

The chain recombines TRBV19 with TRBJ1-6; 7 bases line up with TRBD1. With V trimmed by 7 bases and J by 0 bases, 6 bases remained unmatched. The CDR3 loop spans 16 amino acids. From germline, CDR1 is LNHDA and CDR2 SQIVND (reference sequence). CDR3 in DNA: TGTGCCAGTAACGTTCGACAGGGCTCCTATAATTCACCCCTCCACTTT. Encoded protein: CASNVRQGSYNSPLHF.

This clone was picked up one time. V gene TRBV5-8 combines with J gene TRBJ2-3, with 7 bases fitting TRBD2. The V gene's germline CDR1 is SGHTS and CDR2 YDEGEE. This CDR3 is 14 amino acids long. After removal of 5 bases from V and 2 bases from J, the junction contained 5 bases not matched to a gene. CDR3 region: CASRILAATDTQYF. The CDR3 DNA reads TGTGCCAGCAGAATCCTAGCGGCCACAGATACGCAGTATTTT.

This chain joins TRBV4-3 and TRBJ2-5, with D maybe TRBD2 (6 bases). The CDR3 contains 13 residues. Germline assignment: CDR1 LGHNA and CDR2 YSLEER. V lost 4 bases and J 4 bases, leaving 10 bases between the germline ends. The CDR3 protein is CASSRWDSETQYF. CDR3 in DNA: TGCGCCAGCAGCCGATGGGACTCAGAGACCCAGTACTTC.

The chain joins TRBV18 to TRBJ1-1, with D maybe TRBD1 (5 bases). The CDR3 has 14 amino acids. Trimming removed 4 bases at V and 1 base at J, with 10 bases between. From germline, CDR1 is KGHSH and CDR2 LQKENI. CDR3 bases: TGTGCCAGCTCACAGGGGACCAAGAACACTGAAGCTTTCTTT. Amino acid sequence: CASSQGTKNTEAFF. Full variable domain (missing parts from reference TRBV18 and TRBJ1-1): NAGVMQNPRHLVRRRGQEARLRCSPMKGHSHVYWYRQLPEEGLKFMVYLQKENIIDESGMPKERFSAEFPKEGPSILRIQQVVRGDSAAYFCASSQGTKNTEAFFGQGTRLTVV.

The chain carries TRBV3-1 (or the pseudogene TRBV3-2) and TRBJ2-1; 8 nucleotides align to TRBD2. This CDR3 is 16 amino acids long. V was clipped by 4 bases and J by 6 bases; unmatched bases: 11. Germline CDR1 and CDR2: LGHDT and YNNKEL (reference sequence). CDR3 sequence: CASSPVRSGGGNEQFF. The DNA for the CDR3 is TGTGCCAGCAGCCCTGTAAGGAGCGGGGGCGGCAATGAGCAGTTCTTC.

CDR3 loop: CASSHTGLGYNSPLHF. The DNA of the CDR3 is TGCGCCAGCAGCCACACAGGGCTCGGTTATAATTCACCCCTCCACTTT. This chain links TRBV4-1 with TRBJ1-6, with D tentatively TRBD1 (6 bases). CDR3 length: 16 amino acids. Trimming stripped 3 bases from V and 4 bases from J, with 13 bases between. CDR1 and CDR2 from the germline V gene are MGHRA and YSYEKL.

The CDR3 DNA sequence: TGTGCCAGCAGCTTGTACGACACCTACGAGCAGTACTTC. It is translated as CASSLYDTYEQYF. The V gene is TRBV5-4, the J gene TRBJ2-7; D not certain. CDR1 and CDR2 (germline): SGHNT, YYREEE (reference sequence). V was pared by 1 base and J by 2 bases, with 7 bases between. CDR3 length: 13 residues.

The chain links TRBV3-1 (or the pseudogene TRBV3-2) to TRBJ2-4; possible D gene TRBD1, 6 bases. Germline values: CDR1 LGHDT, CDR2 YNNKEL (reference sequence). This CDR3 is built from 16 residues. V shed 2 bases and J shed 7 bases, with 18 bases lying between them. CDR3 sequence (DNA): TGTGCCAGCAGCCAACTGCTCCAGGGGCGCGCCAACATTCAGTACTTC. Residues: CASSQLLQGRANIQYF.

This chain connects TRBV7-9 to TRBJ1-4; D might be TRBD1 (5 bases). This CDR3 has 11 amino acids. V lost 7 bases, J lost 8 bases, and 8 bases lay in between. Germline V gene sequence: CDR1 SEHNR, CDR2 FQNEAQ (reference sequence). The CDR3 nucleotides are TGTGCCAGCACCAGGACAGAAAAACTGTTTTTT. It specifies CASTRTEKLFF.

The V call is TRBV5-4, the J call TRBJ2-1; 12 bases match TRBD2. This CDR3 is built from 17 residues. From germline, CDR1 is SGHNT and CDR2 YYREEE (reference sequence). The ends lost 1 base at V and 6 bases at J; junction bases unmatched: 8. CDR3 sequence: CASSLPPSSGGANEQFF. CDR3 DNA: TGTGCCAGCAGCTTGCCGCCCTCTAGCGGGGGGGCCAATGAGCAGTTCTTC.

The chain has TRBV7-8 and TRBJ2-1; D may correspond to TRBD1 or TRBD2 (6 bases each). Germline V gene sequence: CDR1 SGHVS, CDR2 FQNEAQ. The CDR3 is made up of 19 amino acids. V shed 1 base and J shed 4 bases, with 23 bases lying between them. The CDR3 is CASSLEGGNDPRTYNEQFF. CDR3 DNA sequence: TGTGCCAGCAGCTTAGAGGGGGGTAATGATCCCCGAACTTACAATGAGCAGTTCTTC.